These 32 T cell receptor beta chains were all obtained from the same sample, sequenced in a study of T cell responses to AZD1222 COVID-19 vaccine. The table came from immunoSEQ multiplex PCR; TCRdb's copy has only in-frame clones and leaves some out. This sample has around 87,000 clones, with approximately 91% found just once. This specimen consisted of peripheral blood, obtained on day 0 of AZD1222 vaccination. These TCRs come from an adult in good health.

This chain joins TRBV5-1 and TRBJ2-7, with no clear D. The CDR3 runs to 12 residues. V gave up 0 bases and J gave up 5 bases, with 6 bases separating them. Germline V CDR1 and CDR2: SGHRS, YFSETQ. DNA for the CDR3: TGCGCCAGCAGCTTGGAAGCTAACGAGCAGTACTTC. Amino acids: CASSLEANEQYF.

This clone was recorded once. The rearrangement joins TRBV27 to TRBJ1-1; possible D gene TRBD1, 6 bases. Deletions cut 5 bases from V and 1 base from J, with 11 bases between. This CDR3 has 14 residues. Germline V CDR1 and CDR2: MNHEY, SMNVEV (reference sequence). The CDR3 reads CASSATDRNTEAFF. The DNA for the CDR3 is TGTGCCAGCAGTGCAACGGACAGGAACACTGAAGCTTTCTTT.

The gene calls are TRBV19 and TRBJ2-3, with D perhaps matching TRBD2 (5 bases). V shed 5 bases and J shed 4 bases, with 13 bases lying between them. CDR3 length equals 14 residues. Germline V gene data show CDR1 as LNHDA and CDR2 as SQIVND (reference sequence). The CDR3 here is CASSPLSGPDTQYF. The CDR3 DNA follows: TGTGCCAGTAGTCCTCTGAGCGGCCCAGATACGCAGTATTTT.

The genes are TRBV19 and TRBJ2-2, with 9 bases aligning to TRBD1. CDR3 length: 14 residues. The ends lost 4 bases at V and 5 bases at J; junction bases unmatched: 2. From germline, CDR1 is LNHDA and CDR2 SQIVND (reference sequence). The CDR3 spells CASSTGQGTGELFF. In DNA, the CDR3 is TGTGCCAGTAGTACGGGACAGGGAACCGGGGAGCTGTTTTTT. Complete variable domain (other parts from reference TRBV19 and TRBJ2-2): DGGITQSPKYLFRKEGQNVTLSCEQNLNHDAMYWYRQDPGQGLRLIYYSQIVNDFQKGDIAEGYSVSREKKESFPLTVTSAQKNPTAFYLCASSTGQGTGELFFGEGSRLTVL.

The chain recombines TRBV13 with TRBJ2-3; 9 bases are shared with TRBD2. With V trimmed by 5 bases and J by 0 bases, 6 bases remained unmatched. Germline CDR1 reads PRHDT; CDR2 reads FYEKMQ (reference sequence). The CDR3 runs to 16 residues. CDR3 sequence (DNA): TGTGCCAGCAGCAAGGGACTAGCAGTGAGCACAGATACGCAGTATTTT. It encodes CASSKGLAVSTDTQYF.

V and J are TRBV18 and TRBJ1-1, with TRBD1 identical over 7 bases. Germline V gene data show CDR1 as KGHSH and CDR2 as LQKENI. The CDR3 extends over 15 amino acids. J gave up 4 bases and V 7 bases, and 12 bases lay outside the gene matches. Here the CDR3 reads CASLRTGTVGTEAFF. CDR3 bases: TGTGCCAGCTTACGTACCGGGACAGTAGGCACTGAAGCTTTCTTT.

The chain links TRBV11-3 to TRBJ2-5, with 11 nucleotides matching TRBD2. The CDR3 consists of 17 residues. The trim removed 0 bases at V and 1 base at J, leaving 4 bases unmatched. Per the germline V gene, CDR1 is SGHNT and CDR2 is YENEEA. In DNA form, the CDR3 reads TGTGCCAGCAGCTTAGATCCTAGCGGGGGGACCCAAGAGACCCAGTACTTC. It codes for CASSLDPSGGTQETQYF.

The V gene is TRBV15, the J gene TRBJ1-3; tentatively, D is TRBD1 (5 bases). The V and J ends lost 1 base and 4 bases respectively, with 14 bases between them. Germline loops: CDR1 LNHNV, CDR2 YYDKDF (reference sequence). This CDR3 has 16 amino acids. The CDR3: CATSRVVQGGGNTIYF. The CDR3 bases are TGTGCCACCAGCAGAGTAGTCCAGGGCGGAGGAAACACCATATATTTT.

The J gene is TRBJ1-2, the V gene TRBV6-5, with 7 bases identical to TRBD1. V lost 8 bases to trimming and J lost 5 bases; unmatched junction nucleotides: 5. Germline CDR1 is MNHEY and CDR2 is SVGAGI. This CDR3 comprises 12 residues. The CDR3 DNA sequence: TGTGCCAGCTACGGGACAGTATATGGCTACACCTTC. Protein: CASYGTVYGYTF.

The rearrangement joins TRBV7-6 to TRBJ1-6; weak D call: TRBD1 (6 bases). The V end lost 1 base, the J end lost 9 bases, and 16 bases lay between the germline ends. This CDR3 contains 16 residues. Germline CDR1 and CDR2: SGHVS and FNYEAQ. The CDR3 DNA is TGTGCCAGCAGCTTAGTGGGGGGGGGCAGTAGTTCACCCCTCCACTTT. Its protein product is CASSLVGGGSSSPLHF.

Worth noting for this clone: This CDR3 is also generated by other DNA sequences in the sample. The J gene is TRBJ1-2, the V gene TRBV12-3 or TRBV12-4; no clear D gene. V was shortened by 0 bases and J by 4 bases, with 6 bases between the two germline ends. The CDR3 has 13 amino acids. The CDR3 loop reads CASSLAGSYGYTF. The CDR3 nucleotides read TGTGCCAGCAGTTTAGCAGGTAGCTATGGCTACACCTTC.

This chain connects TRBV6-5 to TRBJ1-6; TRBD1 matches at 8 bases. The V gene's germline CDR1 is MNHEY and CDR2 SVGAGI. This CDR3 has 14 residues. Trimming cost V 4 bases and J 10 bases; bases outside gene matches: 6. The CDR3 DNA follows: TGTGCCAGCAGTTCCACAGGGGGGAAATCACCCCTCCACTTT. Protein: CASSSTGGKSPLHF.

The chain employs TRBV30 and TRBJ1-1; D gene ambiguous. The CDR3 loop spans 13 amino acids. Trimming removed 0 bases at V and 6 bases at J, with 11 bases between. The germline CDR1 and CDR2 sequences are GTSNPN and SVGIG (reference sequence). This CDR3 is CAWSVGRVSEAFF. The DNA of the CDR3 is TGTGCCTGGAGTGTAGGTAGGGTGTCTGAAGCTTTCTTT.

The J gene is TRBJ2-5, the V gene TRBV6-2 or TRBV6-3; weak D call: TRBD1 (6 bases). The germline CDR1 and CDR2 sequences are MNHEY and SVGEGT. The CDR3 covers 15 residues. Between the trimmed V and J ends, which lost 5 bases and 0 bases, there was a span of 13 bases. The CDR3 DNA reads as TGTGCCAGCAGTCTAACCGGGACACACCAAGAGACCCAGTACTTC. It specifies CASSLTGTHQETQYF.

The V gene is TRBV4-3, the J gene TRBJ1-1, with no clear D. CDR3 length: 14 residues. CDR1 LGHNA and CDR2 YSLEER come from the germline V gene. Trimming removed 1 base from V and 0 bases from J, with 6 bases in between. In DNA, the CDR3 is TGCGCCAGCAGCCAAGGAGTTATGAACACTGAAGCTTTCTTT. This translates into CASSQGVMNTEAFF.

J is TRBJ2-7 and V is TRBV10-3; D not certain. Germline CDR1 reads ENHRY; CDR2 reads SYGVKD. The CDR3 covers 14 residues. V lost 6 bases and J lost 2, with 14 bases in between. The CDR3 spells CAISPFVGAYEQYF. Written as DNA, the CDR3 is TGTGCCATCAGCCCGTTTGTTGGAGCCTACGAGCAGTACTTC.

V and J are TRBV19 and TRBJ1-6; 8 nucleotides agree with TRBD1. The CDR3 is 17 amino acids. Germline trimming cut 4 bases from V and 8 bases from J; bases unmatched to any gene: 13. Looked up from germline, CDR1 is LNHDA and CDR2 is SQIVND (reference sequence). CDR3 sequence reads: CASSRNLGQGVYSPLHF. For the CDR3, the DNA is TGTGCCAGTAGTAGAAATCTAGGACAGGGCGTTTATTCACCCCTCCACTTT.

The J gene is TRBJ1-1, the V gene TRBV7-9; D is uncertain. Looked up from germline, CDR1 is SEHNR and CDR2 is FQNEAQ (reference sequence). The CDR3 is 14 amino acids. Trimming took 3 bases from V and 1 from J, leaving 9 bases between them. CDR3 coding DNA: TGTGCCAGCAGCTTGGGTCAGCAGAACACTGAAGCTTTCTTT. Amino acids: CASSLGQQNTEAFF.

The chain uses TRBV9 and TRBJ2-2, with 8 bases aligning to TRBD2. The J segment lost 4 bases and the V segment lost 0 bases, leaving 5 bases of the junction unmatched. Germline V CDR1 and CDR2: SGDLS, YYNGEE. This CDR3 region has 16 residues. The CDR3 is CASSVAGGLATGELFF. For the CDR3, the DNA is TGTGCCAGCAGCGTAGCGGGGGGGCTGGCCACCGGGGAGCTGTTTTTT. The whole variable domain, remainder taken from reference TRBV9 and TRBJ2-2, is DSGVTQTPKHLITATGQRVTLRCSPRSGDLSVYWYQQSLDQGLQFLIQYYNGEERAKGNILERFSAQQFPDLHSELNLSSLELGDSALYFCASSVAGGLATGELFFGEGSRLTVL.

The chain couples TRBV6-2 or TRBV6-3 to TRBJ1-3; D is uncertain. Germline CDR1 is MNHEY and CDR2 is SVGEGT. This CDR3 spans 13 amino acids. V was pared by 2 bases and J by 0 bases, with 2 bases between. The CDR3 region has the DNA TGTGCCAGCAGTTACAACTCTGGAAACACCATATATTTT. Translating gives CASSYNSGNTIYF.

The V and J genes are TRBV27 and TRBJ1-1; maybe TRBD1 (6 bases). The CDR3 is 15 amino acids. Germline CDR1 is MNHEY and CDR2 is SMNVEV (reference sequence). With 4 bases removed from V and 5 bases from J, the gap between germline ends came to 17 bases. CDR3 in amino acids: CASSSTGGGRTEAFF. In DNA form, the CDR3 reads TGTGCCAGCAGTTCCACCGGGGGGGGCCGTACTGAAGCTTTCTTT.

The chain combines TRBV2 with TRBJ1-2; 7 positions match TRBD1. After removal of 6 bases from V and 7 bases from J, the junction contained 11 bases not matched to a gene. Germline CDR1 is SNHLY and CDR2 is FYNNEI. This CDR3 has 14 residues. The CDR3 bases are TGTGCCAGCAGGGAAACCGGGACAGCAGTTGGCTACACCTTC. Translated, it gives CASRETGTAVGYTF.

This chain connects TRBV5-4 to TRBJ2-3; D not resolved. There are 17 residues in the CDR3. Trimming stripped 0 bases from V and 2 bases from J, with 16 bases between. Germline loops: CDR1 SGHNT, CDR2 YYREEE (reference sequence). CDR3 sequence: CASSLGGGGVNTDTQYF. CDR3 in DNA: TGTGCCAGCAGCTTGGGGGGTGGTGGGGTGAACACAGATACGCAGTATTTT.

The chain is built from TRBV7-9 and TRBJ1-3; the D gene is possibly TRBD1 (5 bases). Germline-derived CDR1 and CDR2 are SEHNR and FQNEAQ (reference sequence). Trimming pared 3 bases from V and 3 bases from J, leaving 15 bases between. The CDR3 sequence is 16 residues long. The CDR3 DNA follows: TGTGCCAGCAGCTTCTCGGCGACAGTTTTTGGAAACACCATATATTTT. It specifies CASSFSATVFGNTIYF.

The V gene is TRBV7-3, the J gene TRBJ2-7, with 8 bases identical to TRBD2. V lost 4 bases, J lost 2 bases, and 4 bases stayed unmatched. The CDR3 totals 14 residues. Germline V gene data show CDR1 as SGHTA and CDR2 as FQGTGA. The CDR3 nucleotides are TGTGCCAGCAGCTCCACGGGGGGGACCTACGAGCAGTACTTC. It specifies CASSSTGGTYEQYF.

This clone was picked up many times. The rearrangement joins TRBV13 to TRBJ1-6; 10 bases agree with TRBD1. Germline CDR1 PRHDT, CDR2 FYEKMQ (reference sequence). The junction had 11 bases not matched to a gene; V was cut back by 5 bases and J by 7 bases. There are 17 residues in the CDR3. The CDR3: CASSPGGDRGSNSPLHF. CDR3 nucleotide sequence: TGTGCCAGCAGCCCCGGCGGGGACAGGGGTTCCAATTCACCCCTCCACTTT. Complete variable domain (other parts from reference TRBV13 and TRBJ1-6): AAGVIQSPRHLIKEKRETATLKCYPIPRHDTVYWYQQGPGQDPQFLISFYEKMQSDKGSIPDRFSAQQFSDYHSELNMSSLELGDSALYFCASSPGGDRGSNSPLHFGNGTRLTVT.

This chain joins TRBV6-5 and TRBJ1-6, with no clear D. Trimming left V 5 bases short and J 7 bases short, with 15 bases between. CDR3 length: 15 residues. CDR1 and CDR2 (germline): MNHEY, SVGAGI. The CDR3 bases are TGTGCCAGCAGTCTCATTCAGGACGGGAATTCACCCCTCCACTTT. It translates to CASSLIQDGNSPLHF.

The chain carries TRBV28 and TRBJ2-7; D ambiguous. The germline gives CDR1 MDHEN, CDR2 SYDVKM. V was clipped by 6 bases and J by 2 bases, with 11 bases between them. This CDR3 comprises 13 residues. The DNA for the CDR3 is TGTGCCAGCAGAGGGAATCCCCCCTACGAGCAGTACTTC. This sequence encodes CASRGNPPYEQYF.

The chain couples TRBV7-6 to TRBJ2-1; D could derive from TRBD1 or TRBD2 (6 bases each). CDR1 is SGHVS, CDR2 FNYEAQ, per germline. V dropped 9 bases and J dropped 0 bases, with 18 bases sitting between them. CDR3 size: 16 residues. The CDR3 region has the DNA TGTGCCAGTCCCTTGGAGGGGGTGAGCTCCTACAATGAGCAGTTCTTC. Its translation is CASPLEGVSSYNEQFF.

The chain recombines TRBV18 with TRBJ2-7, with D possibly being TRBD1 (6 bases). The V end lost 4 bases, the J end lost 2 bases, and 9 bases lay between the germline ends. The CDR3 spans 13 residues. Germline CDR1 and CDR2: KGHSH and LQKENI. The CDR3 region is CASSRTDTYEQYF. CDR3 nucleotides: TGTGCCAGCTCACGGACAGACACCTACGAGCAGTACTTC.

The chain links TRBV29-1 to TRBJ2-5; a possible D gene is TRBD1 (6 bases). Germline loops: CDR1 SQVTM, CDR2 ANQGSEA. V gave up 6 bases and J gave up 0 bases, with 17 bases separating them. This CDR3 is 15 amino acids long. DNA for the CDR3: TGCAGCGTCGCCGGGACACAAGCCAACCAAGAGACCCAGTACTTC. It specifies CSVAGTQANQETQYF.

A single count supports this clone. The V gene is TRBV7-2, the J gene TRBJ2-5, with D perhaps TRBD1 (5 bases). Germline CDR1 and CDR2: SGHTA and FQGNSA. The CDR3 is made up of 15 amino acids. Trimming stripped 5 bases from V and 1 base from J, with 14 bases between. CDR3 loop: CASSPGRTTQETQYF. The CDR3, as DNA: TGTGCCAGCAGCCCCGGACGGACAACCCAAGAGACCCAGTACTTC.